Below, one T cell receptor (beta chain) is given with its context. These data belong to a study of shared clonotypes between healthy human individuals. TCRdb's copy holds only in-frame clones and misses some; the assay was immunoSEQ multiplex PCR. The sample holds fewer than 850,000 clones, roughly 96% seen once. Naive CD8 cells lacked CD45RO and underwent positive selection for CCR7, leaving out terminally differentiated effector memory CD45RA+ cells. The sample comprised naive CD8+ T cells sorted from blood. This TCR derives from a man aged 25 to 40 in good health.

The CDR3 protein is CASSQPRTTNEKLFF. The CDR3 coding sequence is TGTGCCAGTAGTCAACCCCGGACAACTAATGAAAAACTGTTTTTT. The chain has TRBV19 and TRBJ1-4; no reliable D call. V gave up 5 bases and J gave up 0 bases, with 10 bases separating them. This CDR3 is built from 15 residues. Germline CDR1 and CDR2: LNHDA and SQIVND (reference sequence).